The rows below give T cell receptor beta chains drawn from one sample of a study of T cell responses to AZD1222 COVID-19 vaccine. Sequencing was performed with immunoSEQ multiplex PCR; in TCRdb, only in-frame clones are kept and a portion is missing. This table holds about 110,000 clones, around 91% found once. Source: peripheral blood, taken on day 0 of AZD1222 vaccination. The receptors stem from an adult in good health. Each CDR3 is given with its conserved first and last residue. The D gene is left open where the match is weak. Clone size is not always given. Where it is, it says once, few, many or a class for expanded clones.

. | TRBJ1-2 | . | TRBV10-2 | CASREMGGNYGYTF | TGCGCCAGCAGGGAAATGGGGGGGAACTATGGCTACACCTTC
. | TRBJ2-7 | . | TRBV9 | CASSVGVGYEQYF | TGTGCCAGCAGCGTAGGGGTGGGTTACGAGCAGTACTTC
. | TRBJ1-5 | . | TRBV18 | CASSLQGWTQPQHF | TGTGCCAGCTCACTCCAGGGGTGGACTCAGCCCCAGCATTTT
. | TRBJ1-1 | . | TRBV18 | CASSIIANTEAFF | TGTGCCAGCTCGATTATCGCGAACACTGAAGCTTTCTTT
. | TRBJ1-5 | . | TRBV21-1 | CASSLFGLGCNQPQHF | TGTGCCAGCAGCCTGTTCGGGTTGGGCTGCAATCAGCCCCAGCATTTT
. | TRBJ1-1 | . | TRBV12-5 | CASSGAMNTEAFF | TGTGCTAGTAGCGGGGCTATGAACACTGAAGCTTTCTTT
. | TRBJ1-1 | . | TRBV6-5 | CASILLQGINTEAFF | TGTGCCAGCATTTTGCTTCAGGGGATAAACACTGAAGCTTTCTTT
. | TRBJ2-5 | TRBD2 | TRBV7-3 | CASSSLAEETQYF | TGTGCCAGCAGTTCTCTAGCGGAAGAGACCCAGTACTTC
once | TRBJ2-1 | . | TRBV9 | CASSVEGPAYNEQFF | TGTGCCAGCAGCGTGGAGGGACCGGCCTACAATGAGCAGTTCTTC
. | TRBJ1-1 | . | TRBV7-8 | CASLIRGRKTEAFF | TGTGCCAGCCTTATTAGGGGGAGAAAAACTGAAGCTTTCTTT